This TCR beta chain is drawn from a study of glioma-infiltrating T cells after dendritic cell vaccination. Study in general: The vaccine used monocyte-derived dendritic cells pulsed overnight with autologous tumor lysate. Three intradermal dendritic cell vaccine injections were given every two weeks.

About this clone: Its antigen is not identified.

Isocitrate dehydrogenase mutation was absent in all glioblastoma patients. Only in-frame clones appear in the TCRdb table, and some are missing; sequencing was by immunoSEQ multiplex PCR. Of 90,000 or so clones listed, under 90% are singletons. Notes on the study in general: Higher pretreatment TIL content predicted longer progression-free time and survival.

This material consisted of blood, taken before dendritic cell vaccination. The receptor's source is a human donor with glioblastoma.

This CDR3 is CASTSKGLAAFGYSYEQYF. CDR3 nucleotide sequence: TGTGCCAGCACCTCTAAAGGACTAGCGGCTTTCGGATACTCCTACGAGCAGTACTTC. This chain joins TRBV11-2 and TRBJ2-7, with TRBD2 matching over 10 bases. Germline values: CDR1 SGHAT, CDR2 FQNNGV. This CDR3 has 19 residues. V shed 7 bases, J shed 0 bases, and the junction held 18 bases outside the gene matches.